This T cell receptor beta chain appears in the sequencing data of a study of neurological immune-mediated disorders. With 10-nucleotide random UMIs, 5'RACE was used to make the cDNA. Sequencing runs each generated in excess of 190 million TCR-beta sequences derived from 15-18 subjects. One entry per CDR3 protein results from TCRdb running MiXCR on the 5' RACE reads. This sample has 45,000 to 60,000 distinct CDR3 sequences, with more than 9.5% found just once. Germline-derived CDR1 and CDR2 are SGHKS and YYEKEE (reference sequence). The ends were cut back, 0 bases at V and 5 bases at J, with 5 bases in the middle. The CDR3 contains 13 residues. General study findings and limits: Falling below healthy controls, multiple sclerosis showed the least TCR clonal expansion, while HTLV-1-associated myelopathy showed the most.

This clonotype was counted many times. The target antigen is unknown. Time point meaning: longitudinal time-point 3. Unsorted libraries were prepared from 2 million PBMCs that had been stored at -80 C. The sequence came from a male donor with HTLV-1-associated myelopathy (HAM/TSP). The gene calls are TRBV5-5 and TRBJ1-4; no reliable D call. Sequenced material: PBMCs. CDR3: CASSLAQNEKLFF. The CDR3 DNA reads TGTGCCAGCAGCTTGGCCCAAAATGAAAAACTGTTTTTT.